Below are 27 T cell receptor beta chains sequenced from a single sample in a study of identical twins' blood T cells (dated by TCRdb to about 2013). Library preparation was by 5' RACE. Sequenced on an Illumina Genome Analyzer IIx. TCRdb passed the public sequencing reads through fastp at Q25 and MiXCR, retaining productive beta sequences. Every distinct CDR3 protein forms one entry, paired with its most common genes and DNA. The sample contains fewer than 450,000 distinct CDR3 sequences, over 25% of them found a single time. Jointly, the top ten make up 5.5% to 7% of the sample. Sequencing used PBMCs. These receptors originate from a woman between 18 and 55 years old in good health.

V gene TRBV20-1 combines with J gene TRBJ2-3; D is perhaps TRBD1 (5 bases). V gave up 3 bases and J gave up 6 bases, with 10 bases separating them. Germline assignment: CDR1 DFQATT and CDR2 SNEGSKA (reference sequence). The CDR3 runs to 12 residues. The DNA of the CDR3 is TGCAGTGCTAGGGCAGGGTATGATACGCAGTATTTT. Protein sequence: CSARAGYDTQYF.

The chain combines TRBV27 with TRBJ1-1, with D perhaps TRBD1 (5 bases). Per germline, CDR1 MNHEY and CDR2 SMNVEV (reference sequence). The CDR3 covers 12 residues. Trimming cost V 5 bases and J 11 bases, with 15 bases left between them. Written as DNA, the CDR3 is TGTGCCAGCAGTAAACAGGTCAGGACGGCTTTCTTT. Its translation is CASSKQVRTAFF.

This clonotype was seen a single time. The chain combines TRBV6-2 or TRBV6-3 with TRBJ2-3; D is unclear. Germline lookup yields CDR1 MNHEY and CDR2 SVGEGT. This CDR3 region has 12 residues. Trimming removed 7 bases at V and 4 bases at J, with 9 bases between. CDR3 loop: CASTVLSDTQYF. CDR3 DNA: TGTGCCAGCACGGTTTTATCAGATACGCAGTATTTT.

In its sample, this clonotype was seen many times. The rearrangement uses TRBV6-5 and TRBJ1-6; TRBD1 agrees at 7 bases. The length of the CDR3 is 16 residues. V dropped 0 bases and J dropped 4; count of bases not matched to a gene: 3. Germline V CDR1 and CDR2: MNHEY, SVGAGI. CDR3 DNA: TGTGCCAGCAGTTACTCGACAGGGTCGTATAATTCACCCCTCCACTTT. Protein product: CASSYSTGSYNSPLHF.

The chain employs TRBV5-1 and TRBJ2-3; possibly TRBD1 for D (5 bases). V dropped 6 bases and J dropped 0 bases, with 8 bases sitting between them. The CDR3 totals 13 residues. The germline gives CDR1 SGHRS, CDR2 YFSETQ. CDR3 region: CASKQGSTDTQYF. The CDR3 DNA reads TGCGCCAGCAAGCAGGGCAGCACAGATACGCAGTATTTT.

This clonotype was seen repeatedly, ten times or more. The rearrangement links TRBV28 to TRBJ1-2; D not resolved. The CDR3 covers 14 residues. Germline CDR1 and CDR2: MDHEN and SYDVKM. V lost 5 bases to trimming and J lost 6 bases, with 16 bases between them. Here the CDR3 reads CASSPPGSMNGYTF. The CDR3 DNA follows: TGTGCCAGCAGTCCGCCGGGCAGTATGAATGGCTACACCTTC.

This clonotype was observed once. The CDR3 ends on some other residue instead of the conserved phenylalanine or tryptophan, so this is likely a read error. The CDR3 region has the DNA TGTGCCAGCAAGAACGGCGGGATCGAGCAGTACCTC. Translating gives CASKNGGIEQYL. The rearrangement joins TRBV6-5 to TRBJ2-7; a weak D match, TRBD2 (6 bases). This CDR3 has 12 amino acids. V lost 7 bases and J lost 6, with 13 bases in between. Per the germline V gene, CDR1 is MNHEY and CDR2 is SVGAGI.

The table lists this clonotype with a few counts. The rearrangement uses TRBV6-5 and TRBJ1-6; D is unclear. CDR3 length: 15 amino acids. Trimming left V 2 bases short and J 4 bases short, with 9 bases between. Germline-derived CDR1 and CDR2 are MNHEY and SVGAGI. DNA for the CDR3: TGTGCCAGCAGTTACGGGCTCTTGTATAATTCACCCCTCCACTTT. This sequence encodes CASSYGLLYNSPLHF.

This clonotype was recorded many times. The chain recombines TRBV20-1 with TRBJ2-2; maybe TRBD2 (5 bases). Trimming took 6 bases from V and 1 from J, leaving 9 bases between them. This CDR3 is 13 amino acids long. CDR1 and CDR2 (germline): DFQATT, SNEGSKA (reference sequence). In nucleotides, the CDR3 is TGCAGTGCCGCGGGTCAGAACACCGGGGAGCTGTTTTTT. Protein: CSAAGQNTGELFF.

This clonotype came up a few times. The CDR3 reads CASIQMAGGSYNEQFF. In DNA form, the CDR3 reads TGTGCCAGTATTCAAATGGCGGGGGGTTCCTACAATGAGCAGTTCTTC. This chain joins TRBV28 and TRBJ2-1; 8 nucleotides agree with TRBD2. The length of the CDR3 is 16 residues. Germline V gene lookup returns CDR1 MDHEN and CDR2 SYDVKM. V lost 9 bases and J lost 1; bases outside the gene matches: 11.

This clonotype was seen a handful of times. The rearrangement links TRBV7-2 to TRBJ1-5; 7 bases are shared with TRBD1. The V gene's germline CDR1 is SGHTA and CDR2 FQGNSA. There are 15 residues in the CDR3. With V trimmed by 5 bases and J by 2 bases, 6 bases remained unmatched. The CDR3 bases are TGTGCCAGCAGCCGACAGGGTCTGGGCAATCAGCCCCAGCATTTT. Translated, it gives CASSRQGLGNQPQHF.

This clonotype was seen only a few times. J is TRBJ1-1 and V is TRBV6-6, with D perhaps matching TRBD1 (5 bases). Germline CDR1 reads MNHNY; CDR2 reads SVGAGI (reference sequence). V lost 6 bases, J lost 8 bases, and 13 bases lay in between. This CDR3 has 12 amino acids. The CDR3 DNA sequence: TGTGCCAGCAGGGCGCAGGGAGGGGAAGCTTTCTTT. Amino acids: CASRAQGGEAFF.

The CDR3 sequence: CASSAGLQNTIYF. CDR3 nucleotide sequence: TGTGCCAGCAGTGCCGGGCTCCAAAACACCATATATTTT. The chain carries TRBV2 and TRBJ1-3; D remains ambiguous. V was pared by 4 bases and J by 6 bases, with 10 bases between. CDR3 size: 13 residues. The germline V gene encodes CDR1 SNHLY and CDR2 FYNNEI.

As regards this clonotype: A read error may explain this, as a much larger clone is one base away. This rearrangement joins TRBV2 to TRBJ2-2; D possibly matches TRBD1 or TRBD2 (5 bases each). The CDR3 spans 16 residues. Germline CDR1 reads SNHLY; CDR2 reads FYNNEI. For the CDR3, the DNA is TGTGCCAGCAGGGGGAACGCAGGGTCGTACACCGGGGAGCTGTGTTTT. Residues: CASRGNAGSYTGELCF.

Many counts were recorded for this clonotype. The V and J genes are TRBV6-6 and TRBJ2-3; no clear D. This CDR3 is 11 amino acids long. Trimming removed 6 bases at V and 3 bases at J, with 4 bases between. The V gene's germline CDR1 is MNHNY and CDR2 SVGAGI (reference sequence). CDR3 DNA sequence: TGTGCCAGCAGCCAGACAGATACGCAGTATTTT. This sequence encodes CASSQTDTQYF.

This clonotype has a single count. CDR3 sequence (DNA): TGCAGCGCGAGTAAGACAGGGATCGATGGCTACACCTTC. The encoded protein is CSASKTGIDGYTF. V and J are TRBV29-1 and TRBJ1-2, with 7 nucleotides matching TRBD1. V was clipped by 7 bases and J by 6 bases; unmatched bases: 11. Germline values: CDR1 SQVTM, CDR2 ANQGSEA. The CDR3 extends over 13 amino acids.

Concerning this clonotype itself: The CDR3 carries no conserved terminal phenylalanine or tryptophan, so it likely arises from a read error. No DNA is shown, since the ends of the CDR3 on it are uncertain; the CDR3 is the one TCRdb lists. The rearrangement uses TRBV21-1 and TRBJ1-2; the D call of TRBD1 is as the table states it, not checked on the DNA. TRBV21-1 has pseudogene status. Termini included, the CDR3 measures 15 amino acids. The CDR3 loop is CASSAPHYGNYGYTL.

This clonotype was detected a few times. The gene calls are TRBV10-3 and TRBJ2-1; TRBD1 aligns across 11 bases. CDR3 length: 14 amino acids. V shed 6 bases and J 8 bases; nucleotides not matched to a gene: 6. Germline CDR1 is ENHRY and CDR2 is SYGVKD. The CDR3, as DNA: TGTGCCATCAGAGGGGACAGGGGGGACGATGAGCAGTTCTTC. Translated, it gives CAIRGDRGDDEQFF.

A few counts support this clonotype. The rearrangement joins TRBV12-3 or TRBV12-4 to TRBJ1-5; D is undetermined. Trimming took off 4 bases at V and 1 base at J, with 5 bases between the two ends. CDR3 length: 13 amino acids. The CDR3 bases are TGTGCCAGCAGTTGGGAAAGCAATCAGCCCCAGCATTTT. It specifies CASSWESNQPQHF.

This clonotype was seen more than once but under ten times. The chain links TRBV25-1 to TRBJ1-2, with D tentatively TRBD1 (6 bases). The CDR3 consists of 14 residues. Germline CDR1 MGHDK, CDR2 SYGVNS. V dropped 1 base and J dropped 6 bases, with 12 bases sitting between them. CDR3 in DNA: TGTGCCAGCAGTGAATTCAGGACAGAGGATGGCTACACCTTC. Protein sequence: CASSEFRTEDGYTF.

This chain's CDR3 is CASSLNGAGGELFF. CDR3 DNA: TGTGCCAGCAGCTTAAACGGGGCTGGTGGGGAGCTGTTTTTT. J is TRBJ2-2 and V is TRBV7-3; D is perhaps TRBD1 or TRBD2 (5 bases each). This CDR3 is 14 amino acids long. Germline-derived CDR1 and CDR2 are SGHTA and FQGTGA. V shed 1 base and J shed 8 bases, with 11 bases lying between them.

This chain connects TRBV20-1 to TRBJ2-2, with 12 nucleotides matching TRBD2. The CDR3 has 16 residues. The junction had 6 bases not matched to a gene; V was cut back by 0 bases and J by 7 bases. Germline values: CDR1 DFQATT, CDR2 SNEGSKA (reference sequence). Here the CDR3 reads CSARDLAGGPVGELFF. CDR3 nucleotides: TGCAGTGCTAGAGATCTAGCGGGAGGGCCGGTCGGGGAGCTGTTTTTT.

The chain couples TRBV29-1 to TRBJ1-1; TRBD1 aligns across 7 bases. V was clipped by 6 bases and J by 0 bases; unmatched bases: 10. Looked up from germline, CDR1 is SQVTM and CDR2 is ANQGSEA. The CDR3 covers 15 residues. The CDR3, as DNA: TGCAGCGTCTCCTGGGACAGCTCCATGAACACTGAAGCTTTCTTT. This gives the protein CSVSWDSSMNTEAFF.

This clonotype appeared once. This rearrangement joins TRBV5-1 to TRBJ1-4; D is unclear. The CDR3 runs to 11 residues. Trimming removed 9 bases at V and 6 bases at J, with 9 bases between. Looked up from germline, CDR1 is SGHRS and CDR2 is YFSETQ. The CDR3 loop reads CAIRLHEKLFF. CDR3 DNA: TGCGCCATCAGGCTTCATGAAAAACTGTTTTTT.

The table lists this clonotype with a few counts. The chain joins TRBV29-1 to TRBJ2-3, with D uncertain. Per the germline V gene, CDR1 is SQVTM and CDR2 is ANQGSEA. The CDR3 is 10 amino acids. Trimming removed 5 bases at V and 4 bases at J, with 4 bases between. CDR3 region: CSVHPDTQYF. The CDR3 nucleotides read TGCAGCGTTCATCCAGATACGCAGTATTTT.

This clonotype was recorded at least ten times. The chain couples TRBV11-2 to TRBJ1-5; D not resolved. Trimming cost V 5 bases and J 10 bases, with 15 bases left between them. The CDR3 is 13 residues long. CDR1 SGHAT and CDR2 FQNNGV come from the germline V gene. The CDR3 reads CASSENDLTPQHF. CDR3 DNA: TGTGCCAGCAGCGAGAACGATTTAACTCCCCAGCATTTT.

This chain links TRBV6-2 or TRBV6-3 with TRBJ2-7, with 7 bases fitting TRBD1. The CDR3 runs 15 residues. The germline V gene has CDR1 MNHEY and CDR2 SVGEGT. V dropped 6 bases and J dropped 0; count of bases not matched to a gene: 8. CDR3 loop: CASRSSRDSSYEQYF. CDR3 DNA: TGTGCCAGCAGATCCTCCCGGGACAGCTCCTACGAGCAGTACTTC.